Listed below are T cell receptor beta chains from one sample, sequenced in a study of T cell clones after liver transplantation. The method was immunoSEQ multiplex PCR; TCRdb's version includes in-frame clones alone and lacks a portion of them. The sample includes some 110,000 clones, about nine tenths of them seen just once. The source was CD4+ T cells from blood, collected 12 months after liver transplant. The source is a human patient who received a liver transplant. Some of the T cells might come from the graft donor. The CDR3 runs from the conserved cysteine through the conserved F or W. Fields, in order: D gene, J gene, clone size, V gene, CDR3 protein, CDR3 DNA. D genes are given only for firm matches. Only part of the rows carry a size: once, few, many, or a class if the clone is expanded.

d_gene: NA
j_gene: TRBJ2-7
abundance: NA
v_gene: TRBV5-1
CDR3aa: CASSFRRDNEQYF
CDR3nt: TGCGCCAGCAGCTTCAGGCGAGACAACGAGCAGTACTTC

d_gene: NA
j_gene: TRBJ2-3
abundance: NA
v_gene: TRBV11-3
CDR3aa: CASSPDTYTDTQYF
CDR3nt: TGTGCCAGCAGCCCCGACACCTACACAGATACGCAGTATTTT

d_gene: NA
j_gene: TRBJ2-1
abundance: NA
v_gene: TRBV6-1
CDR3aa: CASSEAAGAREQFF
CDR3nt: TGTGCCAGCAGTGAAGCAGCAGGGGCTCGTGAGCAGTTCTTC

d_gene: TRBD1
j_gene: TRBJ1-2
abundance: NA
v_gene: TRBV7-3
CDR3aa: CASSLDRDYGYTF
CDR3nt: TGTGCCAGCAGCTTGGACAGGGACTATGGCTACACCTTC

d_gene: TRBD1
j_gene: TRBJ2-7
abundance: NA
v_gene: TRBV19
CDR3aa: CASSDRTGGYEQYF
CDR3nt: TGTGCCAGTAGTGATCGGACAGGAGGCTACGAGCAGTACTTC

d_gene: TRBD2
j_gene: TRBJ2-1
abundance: NA
v_gene: TRBV2
CDR3aa: CASSEAQLAGVWNEQFF
CDR3nt: TGTGCCAGCAGTGAAGCGCAGTTAGCGGGAGTATGGAATGAGCAGTTCTTC

d_gene: NA
j_gene: TRBJ1-5
abundance: NA
v_gene: TRBV28
CDR3aa: CASSLINQPQHF
CDR3nt: TGTGCCAGCAGTCTCATCAATCAGCCCCAGCATTTT

d_gene: NA
j_gene: TRBJ1-3
abundance: once
v_gene: TRBV5-1
CDR3aa: CASSLLGGRGNTIYF
CDR3nt: TGCGCCAGCAGCTTGTTAGGAGGACGTGGAAACACCATATATTTT

d_gene: NA
j_gene: TRBJ2-1
abundance: NA
v_gene: TRBV28
CDR3aa: CASRLGSPRSYNEQFF
CDR3nt: TGTGCCAGTCGCTTAGGATCTCCCCGATCCTACAATGAGCAGTTCTTC

d_gene: NA
j_gene: TRBJ2-7
abundance: NA
v_gene: TRBV6-1
CDR3aa: CASSESGSEYEQYF
CDR3nt: TGTGCCAGCAGTGAAAGCGGCAGCGAGTACGAGCAGTACTTC

d_gene: NA
j_gene: TRBJ1-1
abundance: few
v_gene: TRBV29-1
CDR3aa: CSVVTGAGATEAFF
CDR3nt: TGCAGCGTTGTCACCGGGGCAGGGGCCACTGAAGCTTTCTTT

d_gene: NA
j_gene: TRBJ1-3
abundance: NA
v_gene: TRBV18
CDR3aa: CASSRVLTGTGNTIYF
CDR3nt: TGTGCCAGCTCACGCGTCTTAACAGGGACTGGAAACACCATATATTTT

d_gene: NA
j_gene: TRBJ1-2
abundance: NA
v_gene: TRBV6-5
CDR3aa: CASSYSGNDYGYTF
CDR3nt: TGTGCCAGCAGTTACTCAGGGAACGACTATGGCTACACCTTC

d_gene: NA
j_gene: TRBJ1-2
abundance: NA
v_gene: TRBV6-1
CDR3aa: CASMMGGNYGYTF
CDR3nt: TGTGCCAGCATGATGGGCGGGAACTATGGCTACACCTTC

d_gene: TRBD2
j_gene: TRBJ2-7
abundance: NA
v_gene: TRBV28
CDR3aa: CASSLTSGLSYEQYF
CDR3nt: TGTGCCAGCAGCCTTACTAGCGGGTTAAGCTACGAGCAGTACTTC

d_gene: NA
j_gene: TRBJ1-4
abundance: NA
v_gene: TRBV5-6
CDR3aa: CASREWGNEKLFF
CDR3nt: TGTGCCAGCAGGGAGTGGGGGAATGAAAAACTGTTTTTT

d_gene: NA
j_gene: TRBJ1-5
abundance: few
v_gene: TRBV19
CDR3aa: CASSPTQVVNQPQHF
CDR3nt: TGTGCCAGTAGTCCCACACAGGTCGTTAATCAGCCCCAGCATTTT

d_gene: TRBD1
j_gene: TRBJ1-1
abundance: once
v_gene: TRBV7-2
CDR3aa: CASSLAQGAVKAEAFF
CDR3nt: TGTGCCAGCAGCTTAGCCCAGGGGGCCGTTAAGGCTGAAGCTTTCTTT

d_gene: NA
j_gene: TRBJ1-1
abundance: NA
v_gene: TRBV7-9
CDR3aa: CASSFLVPGNTEAFF
CDR3nt: TGTGCCAGCAGCTTTTTGGTGCCGGGGAACACTGAAGCTTTCTTT

d_gene: NA
j_gene: TRBJ1-1
abundance: NA
v_gene: TRBV19
CDR3aa: CASSRIGNTEAFF
CDR3nt: TGTGCCAGTAGTAGGATAGGGAACACTGAAGCTTTCTTT

d_gene: TRBD1
j_gene: TRBJ1-2
abundance: medium-sized
v_gene: TRBV5-1
CDR3aa: CASNLQGAGYGYTF
CDR3nt: TGCGCCAGCAACCTACAGGGGGCAGGCTATGGCTACACCTTC

d_gene: NA
j_gene: TRBJ2-7
abundance: NA
v_gene: TRBV21-1
CDR3aa: CASSCRVGIPYEQYF
CDR3nt: TGTGCCAGCAGCTGCAGGGTGGGTATCCCCTACGAGCAGTACTTC

d_gene: NA
j_gene: TRBJ2-2
abundance: NA
v_gene: TRBV13
CDR3aa: CASSLPPRATGELFF
CDR3nt: TGTGCCAGCAGCCTCCCCCCCCGTGCCACCGGGGAGCTGTTTTTT

d_gene: NA
j_gene: TRBJ2-7
abundance: NA
v_gene: TRBV5-1
CDR3aa: CASSIQDSYEQYF
CDR3nt: TGCGCCAGCAGCATCCAAGACTCCTACGAGCAGTACTTC

d_gene: NA
j_gene: TRBJ1-1
abundance: NA
v_gene: TRBV6-6
CDR3aa: CASSYTGRDTEAFF
CDR3nt: TGTGCCAGCAGTTACACGGGAAGGGACACTGAAGCTTTCTTT

d_gene: TRBD1
j_gene: TRBJ2-5
abundance: NA
v_gene: TRBV5-1
CDR3aa: CASSVASGTANHQETQYF
CDR3nt: TGCGCCAGCAGCGTGGCGTCCGGGACAGCGAATCACCAAGAGACCCAGTACTTC

d_gene: NA
j_gene: TRBJ2-1
abundance: NA
v_gene: TRBV5-4
CDR3aa: CASSAQDGRNEQFF
CDR3nt: TGTGCCAGCAGCGCACAGGACGGACGCAATGAGCAGTTCTTC

d_gene: NA
j_gene: TRBJ1-1
abundance: NA
v_gene: TRBV2
CDR3aa: CATKNGGENTEAFF
CDR3nt: TGTGCCACCAAAAACGGGGGGGAGAACACTGAAGCTTTCTTT

d_gene: TRBD1
j_gene: TRBJ2-1
abundance: NA
v_gene: TRBV7-8
CDR3aa: CALGRGSYNEQFF
CDR3nt: TGTGCCTTGGGCAGGGGGTCCTACAATGAGCAGTTCTTC

d_gene: NA
j_gene: TRBJ2-2
abundance: NA
v_gene: TRBV10-2
CDR3aa: CASSGTDDTGELFF
CDR3nt: TGCGCCAGCAGTGGGACTGACGACACCGGGGAGCTGTTTTTT

d_gene: NA
j_gene: TRBJ2-3
abundance: NA
v_gene: TRBV18
CDR3aa: CASSPPGATTASTDTQYF
CDR3nt: TGTGCCAGCTCACCACCAGGGGCGACTACCGCCAGCACAGATACGCAGTATTTT

d_gene: TRBD2
j_gene: TRBJ2-2
abundance: NA
v_gene: TRBV7-6
CDR3aa: CASSRGLADTGELFF
CDR3nt: TGTGCCAGCAGCCGGGGACTAGCGGACACCGGGGAGCTGTTTTTT

d_gene: NA
j_gene: TRBJ1-2
abundance: NA
v_gene: TRBV18
CDR3aa: CASSPGQLNYGYTF
CDR3nt: TGTGCCAGCTCACCCGGACAGCTGAACTATGGCTACACCTTC

d_gene: TRBD1
j_gene: TRBJ1-2
abundance: NA
v_gene: TRBV27
CDR3aa: CASSLGRDRGLAYGYTF
CDR3nt: TGTGCCAGCAGTCTCGGCCGGGACAGAGGTTTGGCCTATGGCTACACCTTC

d_gene: TRBD1
j_gene: TRBJ2-2
abundance: NA
v_gene: TRBV6-5
CDR3aa: CASRATGGGELFF
CDR3nt: TGTGCCAGCAGGGCTACAGGGGGCGGGGAGCTGTTTTTT

d_gene: TRBD1
j_gene: TRBJ1-5
abundance: once
v_gene: TRBV28
CDR3aa: CASSLTGVNQPQHF
CDR3nt: TGTGCCAGCAGCCTGACAGGGGTGAACCAGCCCCAGCATTTT

d_gene: NA
j_gene: TRBJ2-1
abundance: NA
v_gene: TRBV7-2
CDR3aa: CASSPSSLRGSSYNEQFF
CDR3nt: TGTGCCAGCAGCCCCTCCTCTCTGAGGGGTTCCTCCTACAATGAGCAGTTCTTC

d_gene: NA
j_gene: TRBJ2-7
abundance: NA
v_gene: TRBV5-1
CDR3aa: CASSPGTDPYEQYF
CDR3nt: TGCGCCAGCAGCCCTGGGACCGACCCCTACGAGCAGTACTTC

d_gene: NA
j_gene: TRBJ1-4
abundance: NA
v_gene: TRBV5-1
CDR3aa: CASSSYGAANEKLFF
CDR3nt: TGCGCCAGCAGCTCCTACGGGGCCGCTAATGAAAAACTGTTTTTT

d_gene: NA
j_gene: TRBJ2-3
abundance: NA
v_gene: TRBV10-3
CDR3aa: CAIRAGPGDTQYF
CDR3nt: TGTGCCATCAGGGCGGGCCCCGGGGATACGCAGTATTTT

d_gene: NA
j_gene: TRBJ2-1
abundance: NA
v_gene: TRBV12-2
CDR3aa: CASRSLGGQFF
CDR3nt: TGTGCAAGTCGATCACTCGGGGGGCAGTTCTTC

d_gene: TRBD2
j_gene: TRBJ2-5
abundance: NA
v_gene: TRBV7-9
CDR3aa: CASSERTEAGAQYF
CDR3nt: TGTGCCAGCAGCGAACGGACGGAGGCGGGAGCCCAGTACTTC

d_gene: NA
j_gene: TRBJ2-1
abundance: NA
v_gene: TRBV7-3
CDR3aa: CASSLTGVSSYNEQFF
CDR3nt: TGTGCCAGCAGCTTAACCGGCGTTAGCTCCTACAATGAGCAGTTCTTC

d_gene: TRBD1
j_gene: TRBJ1-5
abundance: NA
v_gene: TRBV10-3
CDR3aa: CAISEGQQPNQPQHF
CDR3nt: TGTGCCATCAGCGAGGGACAGCAGCCCAATCAGCCCCAGCATTTT

d_gene: TRBD2
j_gene: TRBJ2-2
abundance: NA
v_gene: TRBV5-4
CDR3aa: CASSSSGRANTGELFF
CDR3nt: TGTGCCAGCAGCTCTAGCGGGAGGGCGAACACCGGGGAGCTGTTTTTT

d_gene: NA
j_gene: TRBJ2-3
abundance: NA
v_gene: TRBV6-5
CDR3aa: CASSYSYMRRDTQYF
CDR3nt: TGTGCCAGCAGTTACTCGTATATGCGCAGGGATACGCAGTATTTT